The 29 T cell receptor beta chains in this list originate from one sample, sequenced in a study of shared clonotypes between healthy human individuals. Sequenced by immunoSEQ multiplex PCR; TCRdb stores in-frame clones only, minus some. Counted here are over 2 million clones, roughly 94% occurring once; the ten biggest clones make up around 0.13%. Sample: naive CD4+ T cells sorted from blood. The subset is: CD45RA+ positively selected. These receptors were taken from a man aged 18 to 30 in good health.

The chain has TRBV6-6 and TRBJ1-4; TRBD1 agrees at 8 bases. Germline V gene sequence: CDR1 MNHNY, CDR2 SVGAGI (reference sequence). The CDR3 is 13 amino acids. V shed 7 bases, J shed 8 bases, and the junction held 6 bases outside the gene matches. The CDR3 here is CASKTGVGEKLFF. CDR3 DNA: TGTGCCAGCAAGACAGGGGTGGGAGAAAAACTGTTTTTT.

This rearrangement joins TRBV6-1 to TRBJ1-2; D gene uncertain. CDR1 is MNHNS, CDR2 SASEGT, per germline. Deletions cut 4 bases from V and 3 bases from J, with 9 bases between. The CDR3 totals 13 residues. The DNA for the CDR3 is TGTGCCAGCAGTGTACTGACGTACTATGGCTACACCTTC. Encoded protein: CASSVLTYYGYTF.

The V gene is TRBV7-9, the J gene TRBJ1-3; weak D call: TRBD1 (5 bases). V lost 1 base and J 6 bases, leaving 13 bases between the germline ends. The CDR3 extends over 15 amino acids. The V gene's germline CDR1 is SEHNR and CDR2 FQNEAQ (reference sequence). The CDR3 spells CASSLEWTNKNTIYF. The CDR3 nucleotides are TGTGCCAGCAGCTTAGAGTGGACAAATAAAAACACCATATATTTT.

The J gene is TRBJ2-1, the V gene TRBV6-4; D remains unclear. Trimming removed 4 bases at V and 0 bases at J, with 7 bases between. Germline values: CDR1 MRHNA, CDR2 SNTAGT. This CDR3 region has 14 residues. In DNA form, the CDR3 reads TGTGCCAGCAGTGTATCGGTCTCCTACAATGAGCAGTTCTTC. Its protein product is CASSVSVSYNEQFF.

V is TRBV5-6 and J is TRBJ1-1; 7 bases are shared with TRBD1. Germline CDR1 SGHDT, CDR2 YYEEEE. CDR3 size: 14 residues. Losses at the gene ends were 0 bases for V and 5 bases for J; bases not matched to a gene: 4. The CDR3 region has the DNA TGTGCCAGCAGCTTGGGACAGGGAGTTACTGAAGCTTTCTTT. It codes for CASSLGQGVTEAFF.

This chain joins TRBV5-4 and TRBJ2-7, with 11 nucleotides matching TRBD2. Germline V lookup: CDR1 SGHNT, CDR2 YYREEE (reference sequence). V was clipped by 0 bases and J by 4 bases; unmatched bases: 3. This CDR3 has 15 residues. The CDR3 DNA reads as TGTGCCAGCAGCTTGGGGGTAGCGGGAGGGTACGAGCAGTACTTC. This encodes CASSLGVAGGYEQYF.

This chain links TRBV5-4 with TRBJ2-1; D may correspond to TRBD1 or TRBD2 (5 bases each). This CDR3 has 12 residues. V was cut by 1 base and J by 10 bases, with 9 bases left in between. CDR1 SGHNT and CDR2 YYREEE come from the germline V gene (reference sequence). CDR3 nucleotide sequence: TGTGCCAGCAGCTTGTGGGGGAAGGAGCAGTTCTTC. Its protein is CASSLWGKEQFF.

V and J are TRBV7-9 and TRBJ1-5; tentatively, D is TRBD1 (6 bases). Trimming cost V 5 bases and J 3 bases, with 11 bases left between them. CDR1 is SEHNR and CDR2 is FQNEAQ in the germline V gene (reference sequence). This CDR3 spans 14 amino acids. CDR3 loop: CASSITGHNQPQHF. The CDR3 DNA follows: TGTGCCAGCAGCATTACAGGGCACAATCAGCCCCAGCATTTT.

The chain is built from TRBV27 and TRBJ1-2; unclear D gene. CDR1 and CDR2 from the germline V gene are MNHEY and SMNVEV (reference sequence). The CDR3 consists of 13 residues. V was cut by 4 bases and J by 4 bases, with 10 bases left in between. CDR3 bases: TGTGCCAGCAGTTATAGGCGGGCCTATGGCTACACCTTC. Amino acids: CASSYRRAYGYTF.

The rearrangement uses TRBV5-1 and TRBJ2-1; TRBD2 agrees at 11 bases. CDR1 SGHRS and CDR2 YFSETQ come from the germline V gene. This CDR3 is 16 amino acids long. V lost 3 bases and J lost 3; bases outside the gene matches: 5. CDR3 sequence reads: CASSYGTSGNYNEQFF. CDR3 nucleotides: TGCGCCAGCAGCTATGGGACTAGCGGCAACTACAATGAGCAGTTCTTC.

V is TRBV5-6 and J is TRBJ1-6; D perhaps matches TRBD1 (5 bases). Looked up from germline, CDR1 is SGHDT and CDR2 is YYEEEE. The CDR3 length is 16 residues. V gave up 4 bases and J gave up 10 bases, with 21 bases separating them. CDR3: CASSPSQTAPRSPLHF. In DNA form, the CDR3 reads TGTGCCAGCAGCCCGTCCCAGACAGCCCCCAGATCACCCCTCCACTTT.

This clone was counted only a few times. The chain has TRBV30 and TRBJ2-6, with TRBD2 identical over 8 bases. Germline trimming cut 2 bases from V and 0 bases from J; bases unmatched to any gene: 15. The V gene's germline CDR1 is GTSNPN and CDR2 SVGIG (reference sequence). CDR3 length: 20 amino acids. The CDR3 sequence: CAWSLLAGRAAASGANVLTF. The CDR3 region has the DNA TGTGCCTGGAGTCTCCTAGCGGGTAGGGCGGCCGCCTCTGGGGCCAACGTCCTGACTTTC.

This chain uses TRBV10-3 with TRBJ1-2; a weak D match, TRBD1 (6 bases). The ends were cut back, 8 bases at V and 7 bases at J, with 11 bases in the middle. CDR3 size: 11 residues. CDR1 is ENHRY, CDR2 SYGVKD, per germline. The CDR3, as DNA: TGTGCCATCGGTAGGGGGGTTGGCTACACCTTC. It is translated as CAIGRGVGYTF.

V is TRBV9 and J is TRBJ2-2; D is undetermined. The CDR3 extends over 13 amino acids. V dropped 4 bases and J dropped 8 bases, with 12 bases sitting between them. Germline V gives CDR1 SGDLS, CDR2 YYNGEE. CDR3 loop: CASSTQPTGELFF. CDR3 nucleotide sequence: TGTGCCAGCAGCACTCAGCCGACTGGGGAGCTGTTTTTT. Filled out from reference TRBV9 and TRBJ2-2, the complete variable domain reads DSGVTQTPKHLITATGQRVTLRCSPRSGDLSVYWYQQSLDQGLQFLIQYYNGEERAKGNILERFSAQQFPDLHSELNLSSLELGDSALYFCASSTQPTGELFFGEGSRLTVL.

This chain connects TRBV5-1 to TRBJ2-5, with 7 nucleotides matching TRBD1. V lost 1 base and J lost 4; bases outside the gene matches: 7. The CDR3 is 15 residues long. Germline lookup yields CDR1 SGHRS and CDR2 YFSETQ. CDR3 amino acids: CASSLTGTVRETQYF. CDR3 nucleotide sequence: TGCGCCAGCAGCTTGACCGGGACAGTACGAGAGACCCAGTACTTC. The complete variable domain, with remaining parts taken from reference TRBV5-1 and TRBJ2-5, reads KAGVTQTPRYLIKTRGQQVTLSCSPISGHRSVSWYQQTPGQGLQFLFEYFSETQRNKGNFPGRFSGRQFSNSRSEMNVSTLELGDSALYLCASSLTGTVRETQYFGPGTRLLVL.

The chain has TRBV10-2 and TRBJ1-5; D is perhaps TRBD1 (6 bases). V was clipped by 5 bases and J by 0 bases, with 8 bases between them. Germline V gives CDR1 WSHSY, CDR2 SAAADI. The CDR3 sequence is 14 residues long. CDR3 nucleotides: TGCGCCAGCAGTCGGACAGCTAGCAATCAGCCCCAGCATTTT. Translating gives CASSRTASNQPQHF.

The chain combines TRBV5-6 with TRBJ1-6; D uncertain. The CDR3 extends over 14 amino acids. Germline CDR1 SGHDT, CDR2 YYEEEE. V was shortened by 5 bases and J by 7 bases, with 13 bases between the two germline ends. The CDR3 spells CASSLGVGNSPLHF. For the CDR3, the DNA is TGTGCCAGCAGTCTCGGGGTAGGCAATTCACCCCTCCACTTT.

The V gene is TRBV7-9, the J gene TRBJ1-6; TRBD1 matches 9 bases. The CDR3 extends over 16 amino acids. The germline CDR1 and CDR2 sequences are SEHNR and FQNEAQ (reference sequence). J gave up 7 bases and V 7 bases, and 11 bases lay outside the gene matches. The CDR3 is CASTLTGGIENSPLHF. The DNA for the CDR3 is TGTGCCAGCACCTTGACAGGGGGGATTGAAAATTCACCCCTCCACTTT.

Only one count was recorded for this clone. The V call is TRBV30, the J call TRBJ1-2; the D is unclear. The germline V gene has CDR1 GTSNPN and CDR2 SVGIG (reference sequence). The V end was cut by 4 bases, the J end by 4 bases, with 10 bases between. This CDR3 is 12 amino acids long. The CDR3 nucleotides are TGTGCCTGGAATCCTGGTGTCTATGGCTACACCTTC. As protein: CAWNPGVYGYTF.

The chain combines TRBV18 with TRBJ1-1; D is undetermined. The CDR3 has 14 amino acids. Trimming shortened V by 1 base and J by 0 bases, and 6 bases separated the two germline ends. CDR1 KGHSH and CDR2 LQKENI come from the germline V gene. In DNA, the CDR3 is TGTGCCAGCTCACCACAATTGGTGAACACTGAAGCTTTCTTT. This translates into CASSPQLVNTEAFF.

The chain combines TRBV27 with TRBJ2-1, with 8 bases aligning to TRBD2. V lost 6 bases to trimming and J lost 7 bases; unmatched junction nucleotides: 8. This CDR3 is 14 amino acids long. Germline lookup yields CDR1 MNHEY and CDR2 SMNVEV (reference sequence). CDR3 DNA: TGTGCCAGCAGACTGCGGGGGGCGTGGAATGAGCAGTTCTTC. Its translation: CASRLRGAWNEQFF.

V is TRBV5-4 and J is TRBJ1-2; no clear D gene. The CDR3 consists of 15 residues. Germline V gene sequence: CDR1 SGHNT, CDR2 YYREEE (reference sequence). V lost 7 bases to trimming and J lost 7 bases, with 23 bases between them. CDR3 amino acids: CASFLREGPLGGYTF. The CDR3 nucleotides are TGTGCCAGCTTCCTAAGGGAGGGTCCGCTTGGTGGCTACACCTTC.

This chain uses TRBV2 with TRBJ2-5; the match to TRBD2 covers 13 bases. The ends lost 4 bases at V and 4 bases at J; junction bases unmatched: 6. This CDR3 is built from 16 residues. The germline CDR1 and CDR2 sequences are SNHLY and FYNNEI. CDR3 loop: CASSGLAGGQGETQYF. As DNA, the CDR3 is TGTGCCAGCAGTGGACTAGCGGGGGGCCAAGGAGAGACCCAGTACTTC.

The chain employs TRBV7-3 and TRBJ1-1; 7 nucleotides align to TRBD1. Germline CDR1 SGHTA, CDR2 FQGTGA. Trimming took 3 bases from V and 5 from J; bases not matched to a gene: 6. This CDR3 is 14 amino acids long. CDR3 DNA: TGTGCCAGCAGCTTGAAGGGGGCGCCAACTGAAGCTTTCTTT. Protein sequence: CASSLKGAPTEAFF. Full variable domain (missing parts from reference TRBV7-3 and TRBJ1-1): GAGVSQTPSNKVTEKGKYVELRCDPISGHTALYWYRQSLGQGPEFLIYFQGTGAADDSGLPNDRFFAVRPEGSVSTLKIQRTERGDSAVYLCASSLKGAPTEAFFGQGTRLTVV.

This CDR3 reads CASRGDPSSYEQYF. As DNA, the CDR3 is TGTGCCAGCAGGGGTGATCCAAGCTCCTACGAGCAGTACTTC. The chain has TRBV6-5 and TRBJ2-7; no clear D. Germline V gene lookup returns CDR1 MNHEY and CDR2 SVGAGI. The CDR3 totals 14 residues. V gave up 6 bases and J gave up 0 bases, with 12 bases separating them.

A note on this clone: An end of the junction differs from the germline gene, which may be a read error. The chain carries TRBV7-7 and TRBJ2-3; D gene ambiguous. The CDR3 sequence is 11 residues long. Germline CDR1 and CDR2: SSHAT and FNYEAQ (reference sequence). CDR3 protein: CASSQGDTQYF. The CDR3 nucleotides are TGTGCTAGCAGCCAAGGGGATACGCAGTATTTT.

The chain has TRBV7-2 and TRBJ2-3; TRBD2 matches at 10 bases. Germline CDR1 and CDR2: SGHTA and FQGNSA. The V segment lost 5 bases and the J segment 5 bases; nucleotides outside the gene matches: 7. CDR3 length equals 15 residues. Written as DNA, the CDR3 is TGTGCCAGCAGCCGCAGCGGGAGGGCCGTAGATACGCAGTATTTT. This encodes CASSRSGRAVDTQYF.

Here the CDR3 reads CASSPRGSEQYF. CDR3 nucleotide sequence: TGTGCCAGCAGCCCCCGGGGAAGCGAGCAGTACTTC. This chain uses TRBV11-2 with TRBJ2-7; D is possibly TRBD2 (5 bases). V was cut by 5 bases and J by 6 bases, with 11 bases left in between. Looked up from germline, CDR1 is SGHAT and CDR2 is FQNNGV. The CDR3 length is 12 residues.

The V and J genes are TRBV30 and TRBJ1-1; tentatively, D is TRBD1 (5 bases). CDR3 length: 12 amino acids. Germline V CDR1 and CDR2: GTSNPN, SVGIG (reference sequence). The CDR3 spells CADRGVNTEAFF. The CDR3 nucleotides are TGTGCGGACCGAGGGGTGAACACTGAAGCTTTCTTT.